This T cell receptor beta chain was observed in a study of cytomegalovirus exposure and HLA in healthy donors. Study as a whole: Ancestry clustering placed about 80% of about 400 genotyped donors in the Caucasian-associated cluster. Findings and caveats of the study: After further analysis at a later stage, roughly 16,000 TCR beta sequences were associated with HLA alleles at 0.05 false discovery rate.

With respect to this clone: Its antigen is unknown.

The PCR contained 60 Vbeta and 13 Jbeta primers. The table came from immunoSEQ multiplex PCR; TCRdb's copy has only in-frame clones and leaves some out. The data contain 200,000 or so clones, 80% to 85% of them singletons. The TCR was taken from a man in his forties in good health and CMV-seropositive. Sequenced: PBMCs.

The DNA of the CDR3 is TGTGCCAGCAGCAGCCTCCTCGGACAGGGTGTGGAAAAACTGTTTTTT. Its protein is CASSSLLGQGVEKLFF. The chain is built from TRBV11-2 and TRBJ1-4, with 8 positions matching TRBD1. Germline lookup yields CDR1 SGHAT and CDR2 FQNNGV. The ends lost 5 bases at V and 8 bases at J; junction bases unmatched: 13. The CDR3 contains 16 residues.